These 17 T cell receptor beta chains came from one sample sequenced in a study of regulatory T cells in long-lasting Graves disease. Time point of the sample: newly diagnosed GD, antithyroid drugs for less than 3 months. Scientists built the TCR library using RNA that was extracted from PBMCs. To make TCR beta libraries, researchers used iRepertoire HTBI primers and Arm-PCR of CDR3 regions. Each CDR3 protein is one row after TCRdb ran MiXCR on the multiplex PCR reads. The top ten hold 18% of the sample, which has just over 600,000 distinct CDR3 sequences, around 17% seen once. This sample also appeared in a second study, on T cells in Graves' hyperthyroidism and ophthalmopathy.

The material was peripheral blood mononuclear cells (PBMCs), obtained at new diagnosis, from a patient treated with antithyroid drugs. All receptors come from a woman aged 25 to 39 with Graves disease.

This clonotype showed up many times. J is TRBJ2-5 and V is TRBV28; the match to TRBD1 covers 7 bases. V dropped 5 bases and J dropped 4; count of bases not matched to a gene: 10. The CDR3 spans 15 residues. The germline CDR1 and CDR2 sequences are MDHEN and SYDVKM. Here the CDR3 reads CASSIKTGAGETQYF. The CDR3 bases are TGTGCCAGCAGTATAAAAACAGGGGCCGGAGAGACCCAGTACTTC. Together with reference TRBV28 and TRBJ2-5, the CDR3 gives the full variable domain: DVKVTQSSRYLVKRTGEKVFLECVQDMDHENMFWYRQDPGLGLRLIYFSYDVKMKEKGDIPEGYSVSREKKERFSLILESASTNQTSMYLCASSIKTGAGETQYFGPGTRLLVL.

In this sample, this clonotype turned up a few times. The chain joins TRBV27 to TRBJ2-2; possible D gene TRBD1, 6 bases. V gave up 6 bases and J gave up 6 bases, with 20 bases separating them. Germline V gives CDR1 MNHEY, CDR2 SMNVEV (reference sequence). The length of the CDR3 is 16 residues. The CDR3 DNA reads as TGTGCCAGCAGATTCTCCGGGACATATTACGCCGGGGAGCTGTTTTTT. Protein: CASRFSGTYYAGELFF.

This clonotype was observed a few times. The chain joins TRBV19 to TRBJ2-2, with 7 bases identical to TRBD1. V lost 5 bases and J lost 3; bases outside the gene matches: 9. The length of the CDR3 is 16 residues. Per germline, CDR1 LNHDA and CDR2 SQIVND (reference sequence). The CDR3 loop reads CASSRRQGVDTGELFF. CDR3 DNA sequence: TGTGCCAGTAGTCGGCGACAGGGTGTAGACACCGGGGAGCTGTTTTTT. The full variable domain, in which reference TRBV19 and TRBJ2-2 provide the parts outside the CDR3, is DGGITQSPKYLFRKEGQNVTLSCEQNLNHDAMYWYRQDPGQGLRLIYYSQIVNDFQKGDIAEGYSVSREKKESFPLTVTSAQKNPTAFYLCASSRRQGVDTGELFFGEGSRLTVL.

V is TRBV20-1 and J is TRBJ2-1, with a weak D call TRBD1 (5 bases). Trimming left V 7 bases short and J 0 bases short, with 7 bases between. The length of the CDR3 is 12 residues. The germline V gene encodes CDR1 DFQATT and CDR2 SNEGSKA (reference sequence). The CDR3, as DNA: TGCAGTGTAAGGGGCTCCTACAATGAGCAGTTCTTC. It translates to CSVRGSYNEQFF.

There are many counts of this clonotype. The J gene is TRBJ1-2, the V gene TRBV28, with D tentatively TRBD1 (6 bases). From germline, CDR1 is MDHEN and CDR2 SYDVKM. V was clipped by 2 bases and J by 8 bases, with 12 bases between them. This CDR3 spans 13 amino acids. In DNA form, the CDR3 reads TGTGCCAGCAGTTTACCGGGGGCAGACGGCTACACCTTC. It translates to CASSLPGADGYTF.

In this sample, this clonotype turned up many times. The DNA of the CDR3 is TGCAGCGTTGACCAAGAGACCCAGTACTTC. Translating it yields CSVDQETQYF. V usage is TRBV29-1 and J usage is TRBJ2-5; D is undetermined. The CDR3 has 10 residues. Germline V gene data show CDR1 as SQVTM and CDR2 as ANQGSEA. V lost 3 bases, J lost 1 base, and 0 bases lay in between.

The chain links TRBV3-1 to TRBJ1-5; D gene unclear. CDR3 length: 13 residues. The V gene lost 3 bases and the J gene lost 6 bases, with 9 bases spanning the gap. Per germline, CDR1 LGHDT and CDR2 YNNKEL (reference sequence). The CDR3 DNA reads TGTGCCAGCAGCCAGCTAAGTAGTCAGCCCCAGCATTTT. The encoded protein is CASSQLSSQPQHF.

The CDR3 loop reads CSARDNLGRNQPQHF. CDR3 in DNA: TGCAGTGCTAGAGACAATCTAGGAAGGAATCAGCCCCAGCATTTT. This chain uses TRBV20-1 with TRBJ1-5; D gene ambiguous. Germline CDR1 DFQATT, CDR2 SNEGSKA (reference sequence). The CDR3 is made up of 15 amino acids. Trimming stripped 0 bases from V and 4 bases from J, with 13 bases between.

The chain combines TRBV25-1 with TRBJ2-7; possibly TRBD2 for D (6 bases). V shed 3 bases and J shed 0 bases, with 12 bases lying between them. Germline assignment: CDR1 MGHDK and CDR2 SYGVNS. CDR3 size: 15 residues. DNA of the CDR3: TGTGCCAGCAGTGATGGGAGGCTAGCCTCCTACGAGCAGTACTTC. Its translation: CASSDGRLASYEQYF.

In its sample, this clonotype was seen a few times. The chain is built from TRBV20-1 and TRBJ1-1; D gene ambiguous. V lost 3 bases, J lost 0 bases, and 8 bases lay in between. This CDR3 has 13 residues. Looked up from germline, CDR1 is DFQATT and CDR2 is SNEGSKA (reference sequence). CDR3 protein: CSARIVVNTEAFF. In DNA form, the CDR3 reads TGCAGTGCTAGGATTGTAGTGAACACTGAAGCTTTCTTT.

This clonotype occurred many times. This chain links TRBV2 with TRBJ1-1; no firm D call. In germline, CDR1 is SNHLY, CDR2 FYNNEI. The V end lost 8 bases, the J end lost 0 bases, and 7 bases lay between the germline ends. The CDR3 loop spans 12 amino acids. This CDR3 reads CASAKVNTEAFF. The CDR3 region has the DNA TGTGCCAGCGCGAAGGTGAACACTGAAGCTTTCTTT.

The V call is TRBV20-1, the J call TRBJ2-7; D gene unclear. Germline loops: CDR1 DFQATT, CDR2 SNEGSKA (reference sequence). The CDR3 runs 11 residues. Deletions cut 5 bases from V and 3 bases from J, with 8 bases between. For the CDR3, the DNA is TGCAGTGCTGGAATGGGCTACGAGCAGTACTTC. Residues: CSAGMGYEQYF.

The V call is TRBV24-1, the J call TRBJ1-6; TRBD1 matches at 7 bases. The CDR3 runs 14 residues. Germline CDR1 is KGHDR and CDR2 is SFDVKD. V lost 6 bases to trimming and J lost 7 bases; unmatched junction nucleotides: 5. CDR3 amino acids: CATSKGASNSPLHF. The DNA for the CDR3 is TGTGCCACCAGTAAGGGGGCCTCCAATTCACCCCTCCACTTT.

This clonotype appeared many times. V is TRBV28 and J is TRBJ1-5; tentatively, D is TRBD1 (5 bases). This CDR3 region has 18 residues. The V and J ends lost 5 bases and 6 bases respectively, with 26 bases between them. CDR1 and CDR2 (germline): MDHEN, SYDVKM. The CDR3 reads CASSPRGGKFPFGQPQHF. CDR3 nucleotides: TGTGCCAGCAGTCCTAGGGGCGGAAAGTTTCCGTTCGGTCAGCCCCAGCATTTT.

As regards this clonotype: It may be a read error: a sequence one base away is much more abundant. The rearrangement uses TRBV7-3 and TRBJ1-2, with 8 bases lining up with TRBD1. Germline lookup yields CDR1 SGHTA and CDR2 FQGTGA. The CDR3 length is 15 residues. The V segment lost 5 bases and the J segment 6 bases; nucleotides outside the gene matches: 11. In nucleotides, the CDR3 is TGTGCCAGCAGCCCCCGGACAGGGAGTCCCCATGGCTACACCTTC. Protein: CASSPRTGSPHGYTF.

The rearrangement joins TRBV28 to TRBJ1-4; D gene ambiguous. V lost 5 bases to trimming and J lost 3 bases, with 4 bases between them. CDR3 length: 12 residues. Germline V CDR1 and CDR2: MDHEN, SYDVKM. This CDR3 reads CASSVPNEKLFF. The CDR3 coding sequence is TGTGCCAGCAGTGTACCTAATGAAAAACTGTTTTTT.

This clonotype was recorded a few times. V and J are TRBV7-2 and TRBJ2-1; 7 nucleotides line up with TRBD2. From germline, CDR1 is SGHTA and CDR2 FQGNSA. This CDR3 spans 16 amino acids. The trim removed 4 bases at V and 8 bases at J, leaving 14 bases unmatched. CDR3 in amino acids: CASSSAVAGGFDEQFF. The DNA for the CDR3 is TGTGCCAGCAGCTCCGCTGTAGCGGGTGGCTTCGATGAGCAGTTCTTC.